The T cell receptor beta chain described here comes from a study of identical twins (dated by TCRdb to between 2015 and 2016). For the study in its entirety: To test whether fetal clonotypes persist, this study deep-sequenced TCR alpha and beta repertoires from monozygotic twins, from unrelated adults of various ages, and from cord blood. Replicate twin experiments were performed at different times using different library preparation protocols to rule out contamination.

Only healthy Caucasian donors were included. Three pairs of female monozygotic twins, all aged 18 to 29 years, made up the twin cohort. Using Miltenyi CD45RO+ enrichment and human naive T-cell isolation kits, memory (CD45RO+) and naive T cells were isolated from PBMC. Library generation was performed with 5' RACE. The instrument given in TCRdb is Illumina HiSeq 2000. A universal primer binding site was added through template switching, and the final cDNA carried a unique molecular identifier so that TCR cDNA molecules could be counted accurately. Specific primers in the conserved constant-segment region were used to synthesize first-strand cDNA for TCR alpha and beta chains. To control for contamination, every cDNA library was double barcoded, receiving both a SMART-Mk sample barcode and Illumina barcodes. Two successive PCR steps introduced TruSeq adapter sequences along with Illumina sample barcodes. The TCR alpha and beta cDNA libraries were sequenced on the Illumina HiSeq platform using custom primers. Per the authors' processing: Unique molecular identifiers were extracted from raw reads with MiGEC, and CDR3 positions were determined with MiXCR. Recombination models were inferred per individual with the repgenHMM and IGoR tools using an EM algorithm. Shared clonotype analysis was performed with the tcR package in R, normalizing sharing by the product of cloneset sizes. To study raw recombination free of thymic and clonal selection effects, out-of-frame nonproductive sequences were analyzed. TCRdb reprocessing: public reads trimmed at Q25 with fastp, clones called with MiXCR, in-frame beta chains kept. Rows with one shared CDR3 protein collapse into an entry with the most common genes and DNA. These V and J calls rely on TCRdb rather than the paper's analysis. The sample table records hundreds of thousands of distinct CDR3 sequences; 6.5% to 9.5% of these occur just once. The ten largest account for 2% to 2.5% of the sample.

This clonotype has only a few counts. This receptor's antigen is unknown. No base quality information exists; no much larger clone differs at one position. General findings and caveats noted by the study authors: Because the same donors could not be followed over many years, the conclusions relied on cross-sectional statistical analysis. Compared with coincidental sharing between unrelated individuals, an excess of low generation-probability sequences was observed among out-of-frame TCR alpha sequences shared between twins. Abundant cord blood beta clonotypes had fewer insertions, young adult naive repertoires showed a similar but weaker trend, and memory repertoires showed no such trend. Invariant T cells such as MAIT and iNKT could partly confound zero-insertion analyses, though diverse VJ usage argued against this for most clonotypes. A weaker excess of twin sharing was found in beta out-of-frame sequences because the signal-to-noise ratio was lowered by fewer shared sequences. Recombination models systematically underestimated out-of-frame TCR alpha sharing in monozygotic twins but agreed with sharing between unrelated individuals.

Trimming leaves V shorter by 6 bases and J shorter by 1 base, with the junction holding 12 bases beyond the gene matches. Including cysteine and phenylalanine, the CDR3 has 17 amino acids. The entry retains the CDR3 DNA only, 51 bases that are in frame from base 1. The sample was also reused in another study, on yellow fever vaccine responses in identical twins. Drawing on the second study: According to the authors, in identical twins the way T cells responded to vaccination appeared partly convergent and partly personalized. In identical twins, the study followed T cell clones that responded to the vaccine with precision.

This chain is built from TRBV12-3 or TRBV12-4 and TRBJ1-3, with TRBD1 matching 7 junction bases. The material sequenced was memory (CD45RO+) T cells sorted from blood. This specimen's cell subset or site label, interpreted: CD45RO+ enriched T cells. The receptor comes from a woman aged 18-35 years in good health. The CDR3 here reads CASRSGQAFLSGNTIYF. The nucleotide sequence reads TGTGCCAGCAGGTCCGGACAGGCGTTTCTTTCTGGAAACACCATATATTTT.